This entry lists 3 T cell receptor beta chains sequenced from one sample in a study of blood T cell repertoires in COVID-19 (dated by TCRdb to 2018 to 2021). Preparation of the library involved the immunoSEQ multiplex PCR assay. TCRdb limited this immuneACCESS table to in-frame rearrangements with V and J called. A share of clones is missing; checked studies link under half to unresolved V genes, and the rest is unexplained. The sample table records about 180,000 clones; approximately 85% of these occur just once. The ten largest make up more than 2.5% of the sample. The sample comprised peripheral blood. The receptors derive from a man between 60 and 75 years old with acute or convalescent COVID-19.

This clone was picked up one time. The CDR3, as DNA: TGCGCCAGCAGCCAAGAATCAGGGAGGGATGATGGCTACACCTTC. It yields the protein CASSQESGRDDGYTF. This sequence joins TRBV4-1 and TRBJ1-2, with a tentative D call TRBD1 (5 bases). This CDR3 is 15 amino acids long. V was trimmed by 0 bases and J by 6 bases, leaving 14 bases between them. Germline CDR1 is MGHRA and CDR2 is YSYEKL.

The gene calls are TRBV6-6 and TRBJ1-3; TRBD1 is a possible D gene (5 bases). V was clipped by 0 bases and J by 9 bases, with 12 bases between them. CDR1 is MNHNY, CDR2 SVGAGI, per germline (reference sequence). This CDR3 comprises 14 residues. The CDR3 region is CASSYSWGEFTIYF. The CDR3 nucleotides are TGTGCCAGCAGTTACTCGTGGGGGGAGTTCACCATATATTTT.

CDR3 DNA: TGTGCCAGCAGCCAATCCGGGACAGCCTACGAAAAACTGTTTTTT. Amino acid sequence: CASSQSGTAYEKLFF. This chain links TRBV16 with TRBJ1-4, with 7 bases matching TRBD1. J gave up 8 bases and V 0 bases, and 6 bases lay outside the gene matches. Germline-derived CDR1 and CDR2 are KGHSY and FQNENV. The CDR3 consists of 15 residues.